A selection of T cell receptor beta chains follows, all from one sample in a study of blood T cell repertoires in COVID-19. Sequenced by immunoSEQ multiplex PCR; TCRdb stores in-frame clones only, minus some. The repertoire holds about 83,000 clones, around 86% seen once, with about 7.8% in the top ten. The sequencing input was peripheral blood. These receptors all come from a man aged 50 to 59 with active COVID-19. Each CDR3 is given with its conserved first and last residue. The D gene is left open where the match is weak. The listing skips clone size in some rows; elsewhere it reads once, few, many or a size class.

. TRBJ1-2 TRBV5-4 TRBD1 TGTGCCAGCAGCGCAGGGACAGAAGTCTACTATGGCTACACCTTC CASSAGTEVYYGYTF
. TRBJ1-2 TRBV19 . TGTGCCAGTAAGGGAAACAGGTCTAACTATGGCTACACCTTC CASKGNRSNYGYTF
. TRBJ2-7 TRBV7-8 . TGTGCCAGCAGCTTAGAGGTCTACTCCGGGACTGAGGGATACGAGCAGTACTTC CASSLEVYSGTEGYEQYF
. TRBJ2-2 TRBV21-1 . TGTGCCAGCAGCACTCAATCAGGGTTAGTTGACAGTAAAAAAAACACCGGGGAGCTGTTTTTT CASSTQSGLVDSKKNTGELFF
. TRBJ2-5 TRBV7-2 . TGTGCCAGCAGCACTTCAACGGGTTTGGAGACCCAGTACTTC CASSTSTGLETQYF
. TRBJ2-5 TRBV9 . TGTGCCAGCAGCGTAAATAGCCAAGAGACCCAGTACTTC CASSVNSQETQYF
. TRBJ2-1 TRBV19 . TGTGCCAGTAGTATAAAGGTAGCAAGCTCCTACAATGAGCAGTTCTTC CASSIKVASSYNEQFF
. TRBJ2-3 TRBV12-3/TRBV12-4 TRBD1 TGTGCCAGCAGGACAGGGGTAGATACGCAGTATTTT CASRTGVDTQYF
. TRBJ2-5 TRBV19 . TGTGCCAGTAGTATCGGCGGGACCCAAGAGACCCAGTACTTC CASSIGGTQETQYF
few TRBJ1-3 TRBV28 . TGTGCCAGCAACCGGGGGACTGGAAACACCATATATTTT CASNRGTGNTIYF
. TRBJ1-6 TRBV2 . TGTGCCAGCAGGGGGGGGACGTCGACGGGTTCACCCCTCCACTTT CASRGGTSTGSPLHF
. TRBJ2-2 TRBV21-1 . TGTGCCAGCACCGGGGGGACTAGCGGAACCTTGAACACCGGGGAGCTGTTTTTT CASTGGTSGTLNTGELFF
once TRBJ2-7 TRBV10-3 TRBD2 TGTGCCATCGGACTTAGGCTAGCGGGAGACGAGCAGTACTTC CAIGLRLAGDEQYF
few TRBJ2-7 TRBV7-2 . TGTGCCAGCAGCTACTCCGGGAACGAGCAGTACTTC CASSYSGNEQYF
once TRBJ1-1 TRBV25-1 . TGTGCCAGCAGTGAGTTGGGAGTTGTGAACACTGAAGCTTTCTTT CASSELGVVNTEAFF
. TRBJ2-1 TRBV27 TRBD2 TGTGCCAGCCGGCAGCGGGGGGGCTCCAAGCAGTTCTTC CASRQRGGSKQFF
. TRBJ2-3 TRBV28 TRBD1 TGTGCCAGCAGCCTAACGACAGGGTTTCGACTTGGGGATACGCAGTATTTT CASSLTTGFRLGDTQYF
. TRBJ2-7 TRBV4-1 . TGCGCCAGCAGCCAAGTGAGGGTTATCCTGCACGAGCAGTACTTC CASSQVRVILHEQYF
. TRBJ2-3 TRBV9 TRBD2 TGTGCCAGCAGCGTAGGAACTGGACTAGCGGGAGGGACAGATACGCAGTATTTT CASSVGTGLAGGTDTQYF
. TRBJ2-7 TRBV7-2 . TGTGCCAGCAGCTTTTATAGACAGGGAGGTAGCCACGAGCAGTACTTC CASSFYRQGGSHEQYF
once TRBJ2-6 TRBV6-2/TRBV6-3 TRBD1 TGTGCCAGCAGTTATCCGGACAGGGGGTATTATAGTGGGGCCAACGTCCTGACTTTC CASSYPDRGYYSGANVLTF
. TRBJ2-1 TRBV11-2 . TGTGCCAGCAGCTTAGTGGGGGGAGACAGGGCCAATGAGCAGTTCTTC CASSLVGGDRANEQFF
once TRBJ2-1 TRBV6-2/TRBV6-3 TRBD2 TGTGCCAGCAGTTACAACCCCTGGACTAGCTCCTACAATGAGCAGTTCTTC CASSYNPWTSSYNEQFF
. TRBJ1-5 TRBV19 . TGTGCCAGTAGAGCAGGGCCCCATCAGCCCCAGCATTTT CASRAGPHQPQHF
. TRBJ2-1 TRBV5-5 TRBD1 TGTGCCAGCAGCCGCGACAGGGGGGAGTACAATGAGCAGTTCTTC CASSRDRGEYNEQFF
. TRBJ1-2 TRBV9 TRBD1 TGTGCCAGCAGCGTCTGGACAGGGGGCCAGGATGGCTACACCTTC CASSVWTGGQDGYTF
once TRBJ2-5 TRBV5-1 TRBD1 TGCGCCAGCAGCTTTGGACAGGCTCAAGAGACCCAGTACTTC CASSFGQAQETQYF
. TRBJ1-5 TRBV5-4 . TGTGCCAGCAGCCCCGGGGGTAATCAGCCCCAGCATTTT CASSPGGNQPQHF
once TRBJ2-1 TRBV24-1 . TGTGCCACCAGTGATCCCCGCGGTCCAGCCTACAATGAGCAGTTCTTC CATSDPRGPAYNEQFF